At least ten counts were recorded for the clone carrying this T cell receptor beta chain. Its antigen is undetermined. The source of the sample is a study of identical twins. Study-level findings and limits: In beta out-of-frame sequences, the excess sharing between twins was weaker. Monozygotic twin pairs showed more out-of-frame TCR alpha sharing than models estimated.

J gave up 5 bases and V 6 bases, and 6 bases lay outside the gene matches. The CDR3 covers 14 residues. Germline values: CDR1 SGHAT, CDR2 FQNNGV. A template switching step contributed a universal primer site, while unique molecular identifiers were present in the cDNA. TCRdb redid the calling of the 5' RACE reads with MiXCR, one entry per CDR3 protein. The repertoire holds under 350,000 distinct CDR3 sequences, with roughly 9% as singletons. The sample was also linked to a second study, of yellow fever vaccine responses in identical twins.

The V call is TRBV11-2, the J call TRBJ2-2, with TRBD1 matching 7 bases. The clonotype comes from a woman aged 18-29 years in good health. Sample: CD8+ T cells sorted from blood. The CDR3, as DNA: TGTGCCAGCAGATACAACAGGGGAACCGGGGAGCTGTTTTTT. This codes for CASRYNRGTGELFF.